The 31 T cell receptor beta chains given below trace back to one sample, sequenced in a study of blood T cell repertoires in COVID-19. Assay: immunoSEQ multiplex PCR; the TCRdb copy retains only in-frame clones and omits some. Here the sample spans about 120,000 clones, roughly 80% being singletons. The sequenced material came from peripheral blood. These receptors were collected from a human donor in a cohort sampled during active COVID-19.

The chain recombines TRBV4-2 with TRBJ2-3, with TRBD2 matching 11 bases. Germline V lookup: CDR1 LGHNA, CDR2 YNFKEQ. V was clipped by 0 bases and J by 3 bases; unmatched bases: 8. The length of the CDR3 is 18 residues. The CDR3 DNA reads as TGTGCCAGCAGCCAAGATGGGGCTAGCGGGAGGCTGACAGATACGCAGTATTTT. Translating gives CASSQDGASGRLTDTQYF.

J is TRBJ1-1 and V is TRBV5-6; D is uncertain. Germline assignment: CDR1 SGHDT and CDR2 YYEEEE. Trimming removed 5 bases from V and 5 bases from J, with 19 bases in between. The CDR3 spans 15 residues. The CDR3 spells CASRPFGRGGTEAFF. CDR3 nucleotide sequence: TGTGCCAGCAGACCATTTGGACGGGGAGGGACTGAAGCTTTCTTT.

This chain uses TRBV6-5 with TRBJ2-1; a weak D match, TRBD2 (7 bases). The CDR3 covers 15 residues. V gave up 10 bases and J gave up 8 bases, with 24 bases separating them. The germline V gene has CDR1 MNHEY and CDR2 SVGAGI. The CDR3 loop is CATKVRGPGGHEQFF. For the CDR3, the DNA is TGTGCCACCAAGGTTCGAGGGCCGGGGGGCCATGAGCAGTTCTTC.

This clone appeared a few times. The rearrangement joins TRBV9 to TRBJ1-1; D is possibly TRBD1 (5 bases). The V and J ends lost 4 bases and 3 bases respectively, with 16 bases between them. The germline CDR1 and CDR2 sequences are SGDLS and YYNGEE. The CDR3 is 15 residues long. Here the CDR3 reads CASSLRQRADTEAFF. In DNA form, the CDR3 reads TGTGCCAGCAGCCTTCGACAGCGCGCGGACACTGAAGCTTTCTTT.

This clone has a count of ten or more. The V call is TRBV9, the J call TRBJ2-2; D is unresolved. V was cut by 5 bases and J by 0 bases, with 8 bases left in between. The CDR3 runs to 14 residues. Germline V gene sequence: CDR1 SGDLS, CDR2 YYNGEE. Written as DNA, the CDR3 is TGTGCCAGCAGTTCGCGGCCGAACACCGGGGAGCTGTTTTTT. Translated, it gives CASSSRPNTGELFF. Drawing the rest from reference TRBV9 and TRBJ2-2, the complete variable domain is DSGVTQTPKHLITATGQRVTLRCSPRSGDLSVYWYQQSLDQGLQFLIQYYNGEERAKGNILERFSAQQFPDLHSELNLSSLELGDSALYFCASSSRPNTGELFFGEGSRLTVL.

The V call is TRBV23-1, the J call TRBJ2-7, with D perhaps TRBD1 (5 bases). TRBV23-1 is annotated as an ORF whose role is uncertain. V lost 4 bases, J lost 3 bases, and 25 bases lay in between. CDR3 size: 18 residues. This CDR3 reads CASSRVFFGWQGLYEQYF. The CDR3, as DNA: TGCGCCAGCAGTCGGGTTTTCTTCGGTTGGCAGGGCCTCTACGAGCAGTACTTC.

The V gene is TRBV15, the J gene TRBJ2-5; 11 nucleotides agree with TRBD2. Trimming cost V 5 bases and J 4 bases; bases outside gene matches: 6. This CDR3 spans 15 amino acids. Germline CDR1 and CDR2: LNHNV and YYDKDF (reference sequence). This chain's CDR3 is CATSQKLAGAETQYF. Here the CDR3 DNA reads TGTGCCACCAGCCAAAAACTAGCGGGAGCAGAGACCCAGTACTTC.

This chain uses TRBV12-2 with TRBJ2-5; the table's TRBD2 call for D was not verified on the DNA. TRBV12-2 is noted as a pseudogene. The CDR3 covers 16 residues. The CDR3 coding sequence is TGTGCAAGTCGCTTAGGAGGAGCGGGGGCCCAAGAGACCCAGTACTTC. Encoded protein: CASRLGGAGAQETQYF.

CDR3 in DNA: TGTGCCAGCTCCCTATTCGGGAGTAGCACAGATACGCAGTATTTT. This encodes CASSLFGSSTDTQYF. This rearrangement joins TRBV18 to TRBJ2-3, with a tentative D call TRBD2 (6 bases). CDR1 KGHSH and CDR2 LQKENI come from the germline V gene. The CDR3 is made up of 15 amino acids. Trimming left V 6 bases short and J 0 bases short, with 13 bases between.

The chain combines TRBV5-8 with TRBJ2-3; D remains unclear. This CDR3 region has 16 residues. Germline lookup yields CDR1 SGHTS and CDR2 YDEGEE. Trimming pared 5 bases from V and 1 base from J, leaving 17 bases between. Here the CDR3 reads CASSPLVSVRTDTQYF. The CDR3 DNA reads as TGTGCCAGCAGTCCCCTCGTGAGCGTCCGCACAGATACGCAGTATTTT. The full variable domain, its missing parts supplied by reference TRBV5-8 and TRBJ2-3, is EAGVTQSPTHLIKTRGQQATLRCSPISGHTSVYWYQQALGLGLQFLLWYDEGEERNRGNFPPRFSGRQFPNYSSELNVNALELEDSALYLCASSPLVSVRTDTQYFGPGTRLTVL.

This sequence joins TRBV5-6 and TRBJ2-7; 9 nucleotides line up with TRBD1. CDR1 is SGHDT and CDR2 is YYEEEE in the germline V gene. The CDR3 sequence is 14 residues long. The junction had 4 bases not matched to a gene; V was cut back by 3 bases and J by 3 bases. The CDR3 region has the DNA TGTGCCAGCAGCTCCGGGACAGGGTTCTACGAGCAGTACTTC. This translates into CASSSGTGFYEQYF.

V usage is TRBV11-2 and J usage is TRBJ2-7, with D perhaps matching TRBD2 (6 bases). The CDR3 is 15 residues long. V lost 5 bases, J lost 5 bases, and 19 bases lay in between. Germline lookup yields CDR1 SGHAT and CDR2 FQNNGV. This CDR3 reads CASSLVGDFGNEQYF. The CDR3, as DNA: TGTGCCAGCAGCCTAGTAGGGGACTTTGGAAACGAGCAGTACTTC.

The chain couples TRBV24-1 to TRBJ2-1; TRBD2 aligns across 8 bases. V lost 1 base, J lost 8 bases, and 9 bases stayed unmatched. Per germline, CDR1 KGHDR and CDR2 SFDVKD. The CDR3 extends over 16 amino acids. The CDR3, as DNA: TGTGCCACCAGTGATTTAAAGGGAACTAGCGGCGATGAGCAGTTCTTC. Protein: CATSDLKGTSGDEQFF.

DNA for the CDR3: TGTGCCAGCAGCCCGAGTCAGGGGTTTCAGCCCCAGCATTTT. Translation gives CASSPSQGFQPQHF. The chain links TRBV7-2 to TRBJ1-5; the D gene is possibly TRBD1 (6 bases). In germline, CDR1 is SGHTA, CDR2 FQGNSA. The V gene lost 5 bases and the J gene lost 6 bases, with 14 bases spanning the gap. This CDR3 region has 14 residues.

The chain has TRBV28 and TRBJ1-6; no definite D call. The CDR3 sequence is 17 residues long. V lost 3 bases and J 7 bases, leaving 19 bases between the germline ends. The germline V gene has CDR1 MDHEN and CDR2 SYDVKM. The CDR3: CASSFFDPISSNSPLHF. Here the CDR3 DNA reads TGTGCCAGCAGTTTCTTTGATCCTATCTCATCCAATTCACCCCTCCACTTT.

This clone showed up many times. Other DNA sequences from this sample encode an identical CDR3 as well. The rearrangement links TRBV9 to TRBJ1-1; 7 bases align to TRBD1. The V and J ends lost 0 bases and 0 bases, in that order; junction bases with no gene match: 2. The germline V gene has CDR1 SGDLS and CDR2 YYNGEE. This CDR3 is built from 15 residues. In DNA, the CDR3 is TGTGCCAGCAGCGTAGGGGACAGAATGAACACTGAAGCTTTCTTT. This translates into CASSVGDRMNTEAFF.

CDR3 residues: CASSLLGAPETQYF. The CDR3 coding sequence is TGTGCCAGCAGCCTATTGGGGGCCCCAGAGACCCAGTACTTC. This chain links TRBV3-1 (or the pseudogene TRBV3-2) with TRBJ2-5; possible D gene TRBD1, 6 bases. CDR1 and CDR2 from the germline V gene are LGHDT and YNNKEL (reference sequence). V was trimmed by 4 bases and J by 4 bases, leaving 13 bases between them. The CDR3 has 14 residues.

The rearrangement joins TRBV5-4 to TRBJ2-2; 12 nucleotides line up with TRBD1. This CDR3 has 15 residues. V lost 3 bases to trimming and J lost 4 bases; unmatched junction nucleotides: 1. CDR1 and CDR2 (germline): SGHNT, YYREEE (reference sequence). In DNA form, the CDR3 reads TGTGCCAGCAGCTGGGACAGGGGGCTCACCGGGGAGCTGTTTTTT. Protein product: CASSWDRGLTGELFF.

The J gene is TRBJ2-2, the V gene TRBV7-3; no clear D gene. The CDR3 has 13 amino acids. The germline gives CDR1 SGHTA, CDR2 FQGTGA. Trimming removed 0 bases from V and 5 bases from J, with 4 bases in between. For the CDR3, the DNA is TGTGCCAGCAGCTTAACTAATACCGGGGAGCTGTTTTTT. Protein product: CASSLTNTGELFF.

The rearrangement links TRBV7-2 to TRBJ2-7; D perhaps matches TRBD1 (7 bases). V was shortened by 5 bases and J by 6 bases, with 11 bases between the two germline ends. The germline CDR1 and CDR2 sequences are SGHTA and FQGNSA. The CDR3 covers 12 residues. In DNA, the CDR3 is TGTGCCAGCAGCGCGGGACAGTCCGAGCAGTACTTC. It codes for CASSAGQSEQYF.

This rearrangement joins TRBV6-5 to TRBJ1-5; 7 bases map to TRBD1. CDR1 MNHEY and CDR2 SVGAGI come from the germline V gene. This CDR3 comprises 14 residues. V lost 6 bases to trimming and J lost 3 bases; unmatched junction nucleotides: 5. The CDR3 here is CASSSDRANQPQHF. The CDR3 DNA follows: TGTGCCAGCAGCTCTGACAGGGCCAATCAGCCCCAGCATTTT.

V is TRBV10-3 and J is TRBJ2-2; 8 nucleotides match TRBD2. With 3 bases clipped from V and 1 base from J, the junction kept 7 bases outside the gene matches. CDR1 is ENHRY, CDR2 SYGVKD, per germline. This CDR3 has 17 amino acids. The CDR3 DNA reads TGTGCCATCAGTGATAGGACTAGCAACCTGAACACCGGGGAGCTGTTTTTT. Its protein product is CAISDRTSNLNTGELFF.

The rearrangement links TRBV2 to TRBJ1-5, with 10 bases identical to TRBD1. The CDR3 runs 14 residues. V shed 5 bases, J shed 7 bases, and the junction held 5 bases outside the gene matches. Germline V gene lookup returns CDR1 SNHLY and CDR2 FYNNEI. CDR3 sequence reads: CASSSTGGRQPQHF. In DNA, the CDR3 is TGTGCCAGCAGTTCGACAGGGGGCAGGCAGCCCCAGCATTTT. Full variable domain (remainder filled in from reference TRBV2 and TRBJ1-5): EPEVTQTPSHQVTQMGQEVILRCVPISNHLYFYWYRQILGQKVEFLVSFYNNEISEKSEIFDDQFSVERPDGSNFTLKIRSTKLEDSAMYFCASSSTGGRQPQHFGDGTRLSIL.

The CDR3 DNA reads as TGTGCCTGGGTAAAGTCAGGGGCCAGGGTAAATAATTCACCCCTCCACTTT. It specifies CAWVKSGARVNNSPLHF. This sequence joins TRBV30 and TRBJ1-6, with D maybe TRBD1 (6 bases). The CDR3 is made up of 17 amino acids. CDR1 GTSNPN and CDR2 SVGIG come from the germline V gene (reference sequence). Trimming stripped 5 bases from V and 5 bases from J, with 22 bases between.

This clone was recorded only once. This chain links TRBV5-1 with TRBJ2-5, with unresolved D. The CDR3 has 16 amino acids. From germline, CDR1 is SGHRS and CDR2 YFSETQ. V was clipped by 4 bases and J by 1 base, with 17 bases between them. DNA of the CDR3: TGCGCCAGCAGCCCCGTGACCTCGGGTGCCCAAGAGACCCAGTACTTC. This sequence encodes CASSPVTSGAQETQYF.

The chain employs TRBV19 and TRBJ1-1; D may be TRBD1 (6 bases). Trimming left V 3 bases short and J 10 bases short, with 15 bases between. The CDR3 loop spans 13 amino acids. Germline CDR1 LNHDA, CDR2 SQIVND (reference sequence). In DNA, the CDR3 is TGTGCCAGTAGTATGGGGAGTGGGGGGGCAGCTTTCTTT. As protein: CASSMGSGGAAFF.

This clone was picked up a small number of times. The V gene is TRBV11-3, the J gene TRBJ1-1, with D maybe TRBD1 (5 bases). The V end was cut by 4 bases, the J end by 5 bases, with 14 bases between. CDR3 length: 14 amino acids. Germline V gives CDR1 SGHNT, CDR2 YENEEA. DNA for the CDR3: TGTGCCAGCAGCTCAATAAGGGGATCTACTGAAGCTTTCTTT. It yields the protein CASSSIRGSTEAFF.

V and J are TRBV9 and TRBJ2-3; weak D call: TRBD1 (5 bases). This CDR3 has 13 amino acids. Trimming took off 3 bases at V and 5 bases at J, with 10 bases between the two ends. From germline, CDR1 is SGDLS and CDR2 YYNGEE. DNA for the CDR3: TGTGCCAGCAGCGATGGGGCCCGAGATACGCAGTATTTT. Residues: CASSDGARDTQYF.

Here the CDR3 DNA reads TGTGCCAGCAGCCGCGGACAGGCTTACTATGGCTACACCTTC. Protein product: CASSRGQAYYGYTF. The chain employs TRBV5-6 and TRBJ1-2, with 7 bases lining up with TRBD1. This CDR3 comprises 14 residues. Germline V gene data show CDR1 as SGHDT and CDR2 as YYEEEE. With 4 bases clipped from V and 3 bases from J, the junction kept 6 bases outside the gene matches.

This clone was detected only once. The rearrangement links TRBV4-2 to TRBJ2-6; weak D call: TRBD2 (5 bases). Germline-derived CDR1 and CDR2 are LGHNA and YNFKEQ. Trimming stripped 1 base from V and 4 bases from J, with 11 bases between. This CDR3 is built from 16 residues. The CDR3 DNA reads TGTGCCAGCAGCCAAGGTGTGTCGGGGGGGGCCAACGTCCTGACTTTC. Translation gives CASSQGVSGGANVLTF.

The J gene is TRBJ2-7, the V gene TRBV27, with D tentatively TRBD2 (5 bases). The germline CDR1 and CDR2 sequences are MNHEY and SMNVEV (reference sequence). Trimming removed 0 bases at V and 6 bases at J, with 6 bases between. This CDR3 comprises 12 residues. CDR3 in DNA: TGTGCCAGCAGTTTATCGAGGGTCGAGCAGTACTTC. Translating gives CASSLSRVEQYF.